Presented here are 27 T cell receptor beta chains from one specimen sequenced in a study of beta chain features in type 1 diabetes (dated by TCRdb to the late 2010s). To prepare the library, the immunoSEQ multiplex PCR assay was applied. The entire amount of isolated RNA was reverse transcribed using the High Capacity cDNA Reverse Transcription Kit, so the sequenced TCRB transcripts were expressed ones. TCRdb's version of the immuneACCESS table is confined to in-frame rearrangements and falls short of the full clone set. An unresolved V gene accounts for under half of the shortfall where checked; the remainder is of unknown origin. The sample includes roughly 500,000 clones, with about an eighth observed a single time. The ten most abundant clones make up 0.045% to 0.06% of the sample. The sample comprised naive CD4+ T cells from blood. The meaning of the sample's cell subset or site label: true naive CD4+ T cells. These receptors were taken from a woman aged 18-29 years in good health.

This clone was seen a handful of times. The CDR3 nucleotides read TGTGCCAGCAGTTATGGCGGGAGGGCCTATGAGCAGTTCTTC. Protein product: CASSYGGRAYEQFF. This chain connects TRBV6-6 to TRBJ2-1, with 9 bases lining up with TRBD2. This CDR3 region has 14 residues. Trimming removed 3 bases from V and 8 bases from J; junction bases left unmatched: 5. CDR1 is MNHNY, CDR2 SVGAGI, per germline (reference sequence).

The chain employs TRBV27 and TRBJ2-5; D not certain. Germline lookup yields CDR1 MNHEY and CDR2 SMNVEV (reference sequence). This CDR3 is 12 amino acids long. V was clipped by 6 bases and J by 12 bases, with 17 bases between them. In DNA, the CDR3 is TGTGCCAGCAGCCCCGAAGGCGGCACCAAGTACTTC. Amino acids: CASSPEGGTKYF.

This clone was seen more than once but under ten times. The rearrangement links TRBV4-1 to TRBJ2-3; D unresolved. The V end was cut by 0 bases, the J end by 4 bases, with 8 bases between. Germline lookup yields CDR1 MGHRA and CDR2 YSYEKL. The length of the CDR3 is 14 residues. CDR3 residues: CASSQERSADTQYF. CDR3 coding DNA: TGCGCCAGCAGCCAAGAACGGAGCGCAGATACGCAGTATTTT.

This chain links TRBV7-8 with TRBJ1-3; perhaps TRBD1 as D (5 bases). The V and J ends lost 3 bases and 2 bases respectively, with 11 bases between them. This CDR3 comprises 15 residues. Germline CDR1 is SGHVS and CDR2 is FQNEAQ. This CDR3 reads CASSFLGAAGNTIYF. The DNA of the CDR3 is TGTGCCAGCAGCTTTCTAGGGGCGGCTGGAAACACCATATATTTT. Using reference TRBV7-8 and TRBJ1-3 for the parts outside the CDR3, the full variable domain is GAGVSQSPRYKVAKRGQDVALRCDPISGHVSLFWYQQALGQGPEFLTYFQNEAQLDKSGLPSDRFFAERPEGSVSTLKIQRTQQEDSAVYLCASSFLGAAGNTIYFGEGSWLTVV.

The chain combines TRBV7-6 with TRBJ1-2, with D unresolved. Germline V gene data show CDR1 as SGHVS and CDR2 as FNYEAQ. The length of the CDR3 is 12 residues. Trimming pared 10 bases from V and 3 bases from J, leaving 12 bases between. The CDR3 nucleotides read TGTGCCACCGGGAGGGCGGACTATGGCTACACCTTC. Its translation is CATGRADYGYTF.

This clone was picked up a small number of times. Here the CDR3 DNA reads TGCGCCAGCAGCTCGATACTCCAGAGCGAGACCCAGTACTTC. Protein product: CASSSILQSETQYF. The chain links TRBV5-1 to TRBJ2-5; D gene ambiguous. Germline V gives CDR1 SGHRS, CDR2 YFSETQ. Trimming pared 3 bases from V and 5 bases from J, leaving 14 bases between. This CDR3 comprises 14 residues.

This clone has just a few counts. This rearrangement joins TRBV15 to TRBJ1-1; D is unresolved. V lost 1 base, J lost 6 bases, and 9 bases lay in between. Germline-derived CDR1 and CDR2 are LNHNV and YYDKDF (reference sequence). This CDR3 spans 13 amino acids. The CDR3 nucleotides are TGTGCCACCAGCAGAGTATTGATCGCTGAAGCTTTCTTT. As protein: CATSRVLIAEAFF.

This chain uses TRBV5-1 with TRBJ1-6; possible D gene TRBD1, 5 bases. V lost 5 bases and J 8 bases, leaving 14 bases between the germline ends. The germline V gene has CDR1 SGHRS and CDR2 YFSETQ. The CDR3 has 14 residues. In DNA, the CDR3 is TGCGCCAGCAGATATGACAGCCTCTATTCACCCCTCCACTTT. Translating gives CASRYDSLYSPLHF. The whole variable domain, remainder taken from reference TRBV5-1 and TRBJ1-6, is KAGVTQTPRYLIKTRGQQVTLSCSPISGHRSVSWYQQTPGQGLQFLFEYFSETQRNKGNFPGRFSGRQFSNSRSEMNVSTLELGDSALYLCASRYDSLYSPLHFGNGTRLTVT.

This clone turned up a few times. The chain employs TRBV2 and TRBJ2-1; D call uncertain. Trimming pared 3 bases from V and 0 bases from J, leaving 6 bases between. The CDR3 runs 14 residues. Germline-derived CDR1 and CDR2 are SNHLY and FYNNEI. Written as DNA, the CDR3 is TGTGCCAGCAGTGACTTCAGCTCCTACAATGAGCAGTTCTTC. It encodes CASSDFSSYNEQFF.

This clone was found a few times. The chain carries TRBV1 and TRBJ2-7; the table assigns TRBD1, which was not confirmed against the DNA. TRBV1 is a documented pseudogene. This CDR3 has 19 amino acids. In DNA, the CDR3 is TGCACCAGCAGCCACTACCACACGGCTCGAGGACAGGGAGGCCACGAGCAGTACTTC. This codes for CTSSHYHTARGQGGHEQYF.

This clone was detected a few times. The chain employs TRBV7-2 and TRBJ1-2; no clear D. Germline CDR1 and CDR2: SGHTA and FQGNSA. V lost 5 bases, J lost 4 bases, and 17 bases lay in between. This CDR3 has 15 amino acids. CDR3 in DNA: TGTGCCAGCAGCGTAACCCCCGAGGGATTCTATGGCTACACCTTC. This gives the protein CASSVTPEGFYGYTF. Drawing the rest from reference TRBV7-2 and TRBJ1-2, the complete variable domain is GAGVSQSPSNKVTEKGKDVELRCDPISGHTALYWYRQSLGQGLEFLIYFQGNSAPDKSGLPSDRFSAERTGGSVSTLTIQRTQQEDSAVYLCASSVTPEGFYGYTFGSGTRLTVV.

CDR3 in amino acids: CASSPNTNSPLHF. The CDR3 region has the DNA TGTGCCAGCTCACCGAACACTAATTCACCCCTCCACTTT. The chain is built from TRBV18 and TRBJ1-6, with unresolved D. CDR3 size: 13 residues. CDR1 and CDR2 (germline): KGHSH, LQKENI. Trimming removed 3 bases at V and 6 bases at J, with 6 bases between.

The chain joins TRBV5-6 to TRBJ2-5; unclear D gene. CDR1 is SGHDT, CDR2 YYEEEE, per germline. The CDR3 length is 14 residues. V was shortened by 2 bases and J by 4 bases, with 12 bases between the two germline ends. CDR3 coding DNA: TGTGCCAGCAGCTTCAGGCTGCCGGGAGAGACCCAGTACTTC. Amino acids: CASSFRLPGETQYF.

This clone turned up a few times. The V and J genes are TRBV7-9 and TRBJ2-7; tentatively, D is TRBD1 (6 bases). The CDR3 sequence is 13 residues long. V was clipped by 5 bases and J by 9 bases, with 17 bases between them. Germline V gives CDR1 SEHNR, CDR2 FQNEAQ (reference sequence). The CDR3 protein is CASSASGEGVQYF. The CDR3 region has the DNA TGTGCCAGCAGCGCCTCAGGGGAAGGGGTGCAGTACTTC.

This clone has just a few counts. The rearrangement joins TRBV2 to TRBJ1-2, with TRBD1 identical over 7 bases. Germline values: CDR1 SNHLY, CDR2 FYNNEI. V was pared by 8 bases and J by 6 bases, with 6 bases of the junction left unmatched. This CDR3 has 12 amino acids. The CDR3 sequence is CASGLTGNGYTF. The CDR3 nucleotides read TGTGCCAGCGGATTGACAGGGAATGGCTACACCTTC.

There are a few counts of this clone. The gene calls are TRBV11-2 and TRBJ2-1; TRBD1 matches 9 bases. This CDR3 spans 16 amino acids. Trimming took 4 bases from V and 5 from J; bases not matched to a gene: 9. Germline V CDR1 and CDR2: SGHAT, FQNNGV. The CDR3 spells CASSSFRDRENNEQFF. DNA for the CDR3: TGTGCCAGCAGCTCGTTCCGGGACAGGGAAAACAATGAGCAGTTCTTC. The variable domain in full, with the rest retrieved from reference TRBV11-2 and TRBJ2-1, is EAGVAQSPRYKIIEKRQSVAFWCNPISGHATLYWYQQILGQGPKLLIQFQNNGVVDDSQLPKDRFSAERLKGVDSTLKIQPAKLEDSAVYLCASSSFRDRENNEQFFGPGTRLTVL.

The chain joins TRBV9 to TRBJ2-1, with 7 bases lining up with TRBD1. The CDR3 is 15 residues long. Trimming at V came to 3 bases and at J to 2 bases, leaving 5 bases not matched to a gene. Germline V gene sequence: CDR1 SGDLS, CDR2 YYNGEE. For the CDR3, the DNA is TGTGCCAGCAGCGAACAGGGGACCACCTACAATGAGCAGTTCTTC. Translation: CASSEQGTTYNEQFF.

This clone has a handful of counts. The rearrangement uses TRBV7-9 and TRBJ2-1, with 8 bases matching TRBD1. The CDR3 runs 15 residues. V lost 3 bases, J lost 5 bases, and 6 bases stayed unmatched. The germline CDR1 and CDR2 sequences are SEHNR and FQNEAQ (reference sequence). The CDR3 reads CASSFRQGRNNEQFF. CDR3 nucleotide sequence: TGTGCCAGCAGCTTCAGACAGGGGAGAAACAATGAGCAGTTCTTC.

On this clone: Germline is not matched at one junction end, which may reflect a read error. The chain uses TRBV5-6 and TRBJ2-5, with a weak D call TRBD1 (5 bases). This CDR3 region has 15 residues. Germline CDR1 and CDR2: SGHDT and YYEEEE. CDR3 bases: TGTGCCAGCAGCTCCCCGCGGACACCGCAAGGGACCCAGTACTTC. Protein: CASSSPRTPQGTQYF. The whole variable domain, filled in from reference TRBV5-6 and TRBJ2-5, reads DAGVTQSPTHLIKTRGQQVTLRCSPKSGHDTVSWYQQALGQGPQFIFQYYEEEERQRGNFPDRFSGHQFPNYSSELNVNALLLGDSALYLCASSSPRTPQGTQYFGPGTRLLVL.

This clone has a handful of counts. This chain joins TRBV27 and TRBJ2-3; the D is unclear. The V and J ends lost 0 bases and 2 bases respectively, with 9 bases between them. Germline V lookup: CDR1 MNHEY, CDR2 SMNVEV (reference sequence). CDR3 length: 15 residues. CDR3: CASSLSSLATDTQYF. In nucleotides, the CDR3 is TGTGCCAGCAGTTTATCGAGCCTGGCCACAGATACGCAGTATTTT.

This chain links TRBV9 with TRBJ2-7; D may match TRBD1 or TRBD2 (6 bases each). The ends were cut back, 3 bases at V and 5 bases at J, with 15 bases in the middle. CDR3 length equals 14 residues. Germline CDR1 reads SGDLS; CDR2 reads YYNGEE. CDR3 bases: TGTGCCAGCAGCGCGGGACTGTACAGGGACGAGCAGTACTTC. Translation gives CASSAGLYRDEQYF.

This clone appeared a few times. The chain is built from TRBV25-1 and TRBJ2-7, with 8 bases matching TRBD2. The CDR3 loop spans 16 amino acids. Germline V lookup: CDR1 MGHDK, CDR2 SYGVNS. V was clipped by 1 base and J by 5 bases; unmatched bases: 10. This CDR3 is CASSELGSGRADEQYF. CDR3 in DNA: TGTGCCAGCAGTGAATTGGGTTCCGGGAGGGCCGACGAGCAGTACTTC.

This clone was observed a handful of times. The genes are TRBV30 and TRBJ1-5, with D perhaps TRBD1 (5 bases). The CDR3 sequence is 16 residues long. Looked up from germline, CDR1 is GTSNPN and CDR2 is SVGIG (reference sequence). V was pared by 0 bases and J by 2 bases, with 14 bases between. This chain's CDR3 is CAWSVLQGAGNQPQHF. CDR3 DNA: TGTGCCTGGAGTGTACTTCAGGGAGCTGGCAATCAGCCCCAGCATTTT.

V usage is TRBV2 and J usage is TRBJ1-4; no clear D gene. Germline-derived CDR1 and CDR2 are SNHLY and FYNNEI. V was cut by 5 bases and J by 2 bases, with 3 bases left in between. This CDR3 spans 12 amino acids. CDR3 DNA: TGTGCCAGCAGTATCACTAATGAAAAACTGTTTTTT. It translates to CASSITNEKLFF.

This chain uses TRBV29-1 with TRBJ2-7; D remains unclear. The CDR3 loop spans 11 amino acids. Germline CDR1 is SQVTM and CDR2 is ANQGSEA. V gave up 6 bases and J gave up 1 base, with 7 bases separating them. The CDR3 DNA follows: TGCAGCGTAATCGAATCCTACGAGCAGTACGTC. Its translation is CSVIESYEQYV.

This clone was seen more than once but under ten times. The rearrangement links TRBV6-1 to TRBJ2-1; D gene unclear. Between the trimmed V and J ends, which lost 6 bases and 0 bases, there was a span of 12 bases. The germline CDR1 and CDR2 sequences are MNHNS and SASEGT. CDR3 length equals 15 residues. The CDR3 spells CASSKITSSYNEQFF. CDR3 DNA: TGTGCCAGCAGCAAAATTACGAGCTCCTACAATGAGCAGTTCTTC.

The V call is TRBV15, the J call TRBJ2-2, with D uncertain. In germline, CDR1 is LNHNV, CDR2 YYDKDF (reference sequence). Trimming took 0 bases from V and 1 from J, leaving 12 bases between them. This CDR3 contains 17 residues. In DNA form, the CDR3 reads TGTGCCACCAGCAGAGATCATCCGGGTTTGAACACCGGGGAGCTGTTTTTT. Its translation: CATSRDHPGLNTGELFF.